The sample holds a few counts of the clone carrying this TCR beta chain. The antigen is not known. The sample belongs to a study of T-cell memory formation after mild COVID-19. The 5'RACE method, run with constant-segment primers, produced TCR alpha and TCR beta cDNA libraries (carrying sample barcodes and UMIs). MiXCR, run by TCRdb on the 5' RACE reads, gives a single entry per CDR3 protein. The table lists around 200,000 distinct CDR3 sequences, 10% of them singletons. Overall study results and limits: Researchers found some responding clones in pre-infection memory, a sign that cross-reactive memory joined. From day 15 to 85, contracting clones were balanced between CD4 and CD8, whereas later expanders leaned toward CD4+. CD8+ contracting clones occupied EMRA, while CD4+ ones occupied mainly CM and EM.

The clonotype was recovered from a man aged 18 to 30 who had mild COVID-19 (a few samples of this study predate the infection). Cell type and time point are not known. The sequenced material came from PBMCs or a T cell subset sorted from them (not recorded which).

Written as DNA, the CDR3 is TGTGCCAGCACTCCGGACAGGGGGACTAATTCACCCCTCCACTTT. It yields the protein CASTPDRGTNSPLHF. This chain connects TRBV12-3 or TRBV12-4 to TRBJ1-6; 10 nucleotides match TRBD1. Losses at the gene ends were 7 bases for V and 6 bases for J; bases not matched to a gene: 6. The length of the CDR3 is 15 residues.